The clone carrying this T cell receptor beta chain was picked up a small number of times. Its antigen remains unidentified. This sample is drawn from a study of CD8+ T cells in alopecia areata. Background on the study: Tofacitinib treatment spanned 6 to 18 months, with 6 months off drug afterward.

Trimming removed 0 bases from V and 5 bases from J, with 13 bases in between. Per the germline V gene, CDR1 is SGHTA and CDR2 is FQGNSA. The CDR3 length is 15 residues. Following extraction, RNA underwent reverse transcription to cDNA, which served as the sequencing template. Generated by immunoSEQ multiplex PCR, the TCRdb table keeps only in-frame clones and is missing some. Among 110,000 or so clones listed, approximately 38% were seen once. Specimens obtained from alopecia areata patients comprised lesional scalp punch biopsies and peripheral blood. Study conclusions and caveats: Scalp samples also yield sequences of resident alphabeta T cells from normal skin.

The TCR originated in a human donor with alopecia areata. Sequenced: CD4+ T cells sorted from blood. V is TRBV7-2 and J is TRBJ2-5; no clear D gene. This CDR3 reads CASSLALPGRETQYF. DNA for the CDR3: TGTGCCAGCAGCTTAGCTTTACCGGGCCGGGAGACCCAGTACTTC.